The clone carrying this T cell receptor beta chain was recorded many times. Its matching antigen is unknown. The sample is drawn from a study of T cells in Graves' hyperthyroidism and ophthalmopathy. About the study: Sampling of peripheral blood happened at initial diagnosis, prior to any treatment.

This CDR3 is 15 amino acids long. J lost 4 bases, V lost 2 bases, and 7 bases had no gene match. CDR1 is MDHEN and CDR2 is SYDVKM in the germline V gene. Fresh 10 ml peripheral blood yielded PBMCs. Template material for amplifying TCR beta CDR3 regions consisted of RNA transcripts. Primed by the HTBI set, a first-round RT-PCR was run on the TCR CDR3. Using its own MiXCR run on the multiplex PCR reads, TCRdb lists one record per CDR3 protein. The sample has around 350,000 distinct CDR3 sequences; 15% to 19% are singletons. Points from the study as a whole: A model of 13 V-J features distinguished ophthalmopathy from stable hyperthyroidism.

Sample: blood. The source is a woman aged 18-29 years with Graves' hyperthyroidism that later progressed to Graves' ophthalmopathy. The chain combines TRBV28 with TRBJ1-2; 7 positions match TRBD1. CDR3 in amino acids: CASSLGARGTYGYTF. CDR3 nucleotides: TGTGCCAGCAGTTTAGGGGCCAGGGGGACCTATGGCTACACCTTC.